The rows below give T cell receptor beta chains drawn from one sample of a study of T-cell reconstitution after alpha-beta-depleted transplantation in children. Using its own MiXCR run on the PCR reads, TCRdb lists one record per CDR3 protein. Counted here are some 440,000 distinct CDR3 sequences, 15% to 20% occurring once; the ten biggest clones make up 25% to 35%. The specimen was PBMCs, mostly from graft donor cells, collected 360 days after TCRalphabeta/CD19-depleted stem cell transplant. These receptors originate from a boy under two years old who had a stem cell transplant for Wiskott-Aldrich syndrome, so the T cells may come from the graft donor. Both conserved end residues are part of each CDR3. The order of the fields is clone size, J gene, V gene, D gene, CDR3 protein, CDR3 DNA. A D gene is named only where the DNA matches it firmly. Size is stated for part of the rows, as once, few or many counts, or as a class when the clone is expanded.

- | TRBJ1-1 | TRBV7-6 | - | CASSASTGPEAFF | TGTGCCAGCAGCGCGAGTACAGGTCCTGAAGCTTTCTTT
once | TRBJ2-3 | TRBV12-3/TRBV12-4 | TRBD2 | CAISVGEISGRAYTDTQYF | TGTGCCATCAGTGTCGGGGAAATTAGCGGGAGGGCCTACACAGATACGCAGTATTTT
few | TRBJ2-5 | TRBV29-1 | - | CSGGRGQGVETQYF | TGCAGCGGGGGTCGGGGGCAGGGTGTCGAGACCCAGTACTTC
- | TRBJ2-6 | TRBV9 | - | CASSVRGKANVLTF | TGTGCCAGCAGCGTCAGGGGCAAGGCCAACGTCCTGACTTTC
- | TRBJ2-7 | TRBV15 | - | CATSGSMRGYEQYF | TGTGCCACCAGCGGGAGTATGAGGGGCTACGAGCAGTACTTC
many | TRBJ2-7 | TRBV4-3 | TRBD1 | CASSQGQIRQGPYYEQYF | TGCGCCAGCAGCCAGGGTCAGATTCGACAGGGGCCATACTACGAGCAGTACTTC
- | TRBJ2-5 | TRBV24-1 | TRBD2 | CATSDFGREGKETQYF | TGTGCCACCAGTGATTTCGGTCGGGAGGGGAAAGAGACCCAGTACTTC
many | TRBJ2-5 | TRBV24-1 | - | CATSALGLRDQETQYF | TGTGCCACCAGTGCCCTGGGGTTAAGGGACCAAGAGACCCAGTACTTC
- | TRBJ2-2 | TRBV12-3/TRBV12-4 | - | CASTPRTGELFF | TGTGCCAGCACTCCCCGCACCGGGGAGCTGTTTTTT
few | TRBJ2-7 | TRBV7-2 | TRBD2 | CASSLRGSGIYEQYF | TGTGCCAGCAGCTTACGCGGTAGCGGGATCTACGAGCAGTACTTC
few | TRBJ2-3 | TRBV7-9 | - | CASSLPGRGTDTQYF | TGTGCCAGCAGCCTCCCGGGACGAGGCACAGATACGCAGTATTTT
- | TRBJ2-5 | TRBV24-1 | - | CATGTDQETQYF | TGTGCCACAGGGACCGATCAAGAGACCCAGTACTTC
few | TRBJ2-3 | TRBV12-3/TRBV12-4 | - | CASSPGEVDTQYF | TGTGCCAGCAGTCCAGGGGAGGTGGATACGCAGTATTTT
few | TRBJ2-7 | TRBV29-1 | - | CSVADGSYEQYF | TGCAGCGTTGCTGACGGATCCTACGAGCAGTACTTC
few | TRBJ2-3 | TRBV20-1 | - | CSARTTVEDTQYF | TGCAGTGCTAGGACCACGGTAGAAGATACGCAGTATTTT
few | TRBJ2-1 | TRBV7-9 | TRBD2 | CASSLIAGDHYNEQFF | TGTGCCAGCAGCTTAATCGCGGGGGACCATTACAATGAGCAGTTCTTC
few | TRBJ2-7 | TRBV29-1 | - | CSVEIRPGTPKEQYF | TGCAGCGTTGAAATCCGACCTGGAACTCCTAAAGAGCAGTACTTC
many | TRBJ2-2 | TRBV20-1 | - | CSARYHGELFF | TGCAGTGCTAGATATCACGGGGAGCTGTTTTTT
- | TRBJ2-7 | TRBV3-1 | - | CASSQGMGQYF | TGTGCCAGCAGCCAAGGTATGGGGCAGTACTTC
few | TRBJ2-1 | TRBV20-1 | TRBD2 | CSARSSGRNEQFF | TGCAGTGCTAGATCTAGCGGGAGAAATGAGCAGTTCTTC
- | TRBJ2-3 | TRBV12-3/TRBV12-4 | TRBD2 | CASRGTSGSTDTQYF | TGTGCCAGCAGGGGGACTAGCGGGAGCACAGATACGCAGTATTTT
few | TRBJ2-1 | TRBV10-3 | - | CAISAYNEQFF | TGTGCCATCAGCGCCTACAATGAGCAGTTCTTC
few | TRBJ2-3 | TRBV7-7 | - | CASSLAVGNTDTQYF | TGTGCCAGCAGCTTAGCGGTAGGGAACACAGATACGCAGTATTTT
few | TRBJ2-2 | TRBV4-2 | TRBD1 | CASSQEVMPGQGAGELFF | TGTGCCAGCAGCCAAGAAGTAATGCCGGGACAGGGGGCCGGGGAGCTGTTTTTT
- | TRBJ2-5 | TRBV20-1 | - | CSAETEETQYF | TGCAGTGCCGAGACAGAAGAGACCCAGTACTTC
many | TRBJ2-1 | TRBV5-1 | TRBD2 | CASGTSGEQFF | TGCGCCAGCGGGACTAGCGGTGAGCAGTTCTTC
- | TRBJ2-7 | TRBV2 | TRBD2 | CASDGSSGMYEQYF | TGTGCCAGCGACGGGTCTAGCGGGATGTACGAGCAGTACTTC
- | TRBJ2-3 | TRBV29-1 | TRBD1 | CSVAMVGGSSTDTQYF | TGCAGCGTGGCAATGGTAGGGGGCTCTAGCACAGATACGCAGTATTTT
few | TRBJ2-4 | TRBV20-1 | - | CSARILAKNIQYF | TGCAGTGCTAGGATTTTAGCCAAAAACATTCAGTACTTC
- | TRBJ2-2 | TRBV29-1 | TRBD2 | CSVGIAGVTGELFF | TGCAGCGTTGGGATAGCGGGGGTTACCGGGGAGCTGTTTTTT
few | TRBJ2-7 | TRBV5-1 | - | CASSLSRANGQYF | TGCGCCAGCAGCTTGTCGCGGGCGAATGGGCAGTACTTC
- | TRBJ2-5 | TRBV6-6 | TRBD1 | CASRRTDRPQETQYF | TGTGCCAGCAGAAGGACGGACAGGCCCCAAGAGACCCAGTACTTC
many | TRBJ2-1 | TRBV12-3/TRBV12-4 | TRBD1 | CASSSRQGANNEQFF | TGTGCCAGCAGTTCCCGACAGGGGGCTAACAATGAGCAGTTCTTC
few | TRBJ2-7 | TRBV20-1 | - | CSASTGRHEQYF | TGCAGTGCCTCGACAGGGAGGCACGAGCAGTACTTC
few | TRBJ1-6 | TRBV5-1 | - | CASSLSLQGLNSPLHF | TGCGCCAGCAGCTTGAGTCTGCAGGGACTAAATTCACCCCTCCACTTT
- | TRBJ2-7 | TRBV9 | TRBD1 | CASSAGTGGAYEQYF | TGTGCCAGCAGCGCCGGGACAGGAGGGGCCTACGAGCAGTACTTC
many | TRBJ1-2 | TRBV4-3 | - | CASSQDTDANYGYTF | TGCGCCAGCAGCCAAGATACAGACGCTAACTATGGCTACACCTTC
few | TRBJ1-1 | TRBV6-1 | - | CASSEPGDTEAFF | TGTGCCAGCAGTGAACCGGGGGACACTGAAGCTTTCTTT
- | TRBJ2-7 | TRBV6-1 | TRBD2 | CASSPGLAGGLKAIEQYF | TGTGCCAGCAGTCCGGGACTAGCGGGGGGTTTAAAGGCAATCGAGCAGTACTTC
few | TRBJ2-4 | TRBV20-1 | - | CSARAGANIQYF | TGCAGTGCTAGGGCAGGGGCGAACATTCAGTACTTC
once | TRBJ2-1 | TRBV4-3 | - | CASSQAHLGNEQFF | TGCGCCAGCAGCCAGGCACACTTGGGTAATGAGCAGTTCTTC
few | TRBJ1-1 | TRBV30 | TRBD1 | CAWSPSGTANTEAFF | TGTGCCTGGAGTCCCTCCGGGACAGCGAACACTGAAGCTTTCTTT
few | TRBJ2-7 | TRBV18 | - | CASSPKGFYEQYF | TGTGCCAGCTCACCGAAGGGTTTCTACGAGCAGTACTTC
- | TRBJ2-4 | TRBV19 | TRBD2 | CASSIGGWDIQYF | TGTGCCAGTAGTATCGGGGGGTGGGACATTCAGTACTTC
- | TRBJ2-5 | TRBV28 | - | CASSLEYRKGYTQYF | TGTGCCAGCAGTTTAGAGTATCGAAAGGGGTATACCCAGTACTTC